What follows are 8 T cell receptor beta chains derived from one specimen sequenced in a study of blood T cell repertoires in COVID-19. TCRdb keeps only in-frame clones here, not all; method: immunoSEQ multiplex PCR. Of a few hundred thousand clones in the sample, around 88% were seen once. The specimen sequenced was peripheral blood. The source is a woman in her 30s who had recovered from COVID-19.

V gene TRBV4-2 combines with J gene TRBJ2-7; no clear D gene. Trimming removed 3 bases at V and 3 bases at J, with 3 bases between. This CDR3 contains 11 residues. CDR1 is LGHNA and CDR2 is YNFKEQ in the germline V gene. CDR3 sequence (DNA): TGTGCCAGCAGCCACAGCTACGAGCAGTACTTC. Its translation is CASSHSYEQYF.

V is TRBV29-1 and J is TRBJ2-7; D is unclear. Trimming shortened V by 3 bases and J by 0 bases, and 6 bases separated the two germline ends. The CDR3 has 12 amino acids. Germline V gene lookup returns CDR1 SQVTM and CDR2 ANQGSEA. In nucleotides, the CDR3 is TGCAGCGTTGATTCTAGCTCCTACGAGCAGTACTTC. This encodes CSVDSSSYEQYF.

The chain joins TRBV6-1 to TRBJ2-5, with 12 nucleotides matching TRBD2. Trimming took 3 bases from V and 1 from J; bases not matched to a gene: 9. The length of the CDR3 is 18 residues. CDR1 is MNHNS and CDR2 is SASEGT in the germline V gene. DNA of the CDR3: TGTGCCAGCAGTGACCAACTCGGACTAGCGGGGCTCCAAGAGACCCAGTACTTC. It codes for CASSDQLGLAGLQETQYF.

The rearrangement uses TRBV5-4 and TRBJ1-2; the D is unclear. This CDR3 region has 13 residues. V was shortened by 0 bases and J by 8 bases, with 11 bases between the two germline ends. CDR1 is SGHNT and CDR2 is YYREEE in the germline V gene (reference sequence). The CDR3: CASSLVEGHGYTF. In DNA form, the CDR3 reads TGTGCCAGCAGCTTGGTGGAGGGTCACGGCTACACCTTC. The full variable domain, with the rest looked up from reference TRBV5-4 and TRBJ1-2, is ETGVTQSPTHLIKTRGQQVTLRCSSQSGHNTVSWYQQALGQGPQFIFQYYREEENGRGNFPPRFSGLQFPNYSSELNVNALELDDSALYLCASSLVEGHGYTFGSGTRLTVV.

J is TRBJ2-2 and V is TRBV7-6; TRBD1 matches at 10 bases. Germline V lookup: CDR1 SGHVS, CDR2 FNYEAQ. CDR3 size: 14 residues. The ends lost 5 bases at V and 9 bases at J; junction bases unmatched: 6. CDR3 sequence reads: CASSTRTGGRELFF. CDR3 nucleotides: TGTGCCAGCAGCACCAGGACAGGGGGAAGGGAGCTGTTTTTT. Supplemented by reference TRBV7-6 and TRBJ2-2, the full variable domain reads GAGVSQSPRYKVTKRGQDVALRCDPISGHVSLYWYRQALGQGPEFLTYFNYEAQQDKSGLPNDRFSAERPEGSISTLTIQRTEQRDSAMYRCASSTRTGGRELFFGEGSRLTVL.

The CDR3 spells CAISESPGEFGSGANVLTF. The CDR3, as DNA: TGTGCCATCAGTGAGTCGCCAGGGGAATTCGGTTCTGGGGCCAACGTCCTGACTTTC. The rearrangement uses TRBV10-3 and TRBJ2-6, with D possibly being TRBD1 (6 bases). Trimming cost V 0 bases and J 1 base, with 16 bases left between them. The CDR3 has 19 residues. Germline CDR1 is ENHRY and CDR2 is SYGVKD.

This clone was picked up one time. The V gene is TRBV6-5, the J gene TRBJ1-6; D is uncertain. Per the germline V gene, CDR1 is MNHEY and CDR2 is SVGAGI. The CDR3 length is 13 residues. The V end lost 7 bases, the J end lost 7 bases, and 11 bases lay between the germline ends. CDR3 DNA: TGTGCCAGCACCCAGGATGGGAATTCACCCCTCCACTTT. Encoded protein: CASTQDGNSPLHF.

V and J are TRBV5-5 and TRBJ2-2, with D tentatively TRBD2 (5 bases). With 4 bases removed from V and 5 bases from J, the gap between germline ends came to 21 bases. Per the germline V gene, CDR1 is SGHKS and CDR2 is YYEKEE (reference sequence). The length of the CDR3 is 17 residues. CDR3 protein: CASSPIRRARLTGELFF. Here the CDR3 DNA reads TGTGCCAGCAGCCCGATCCGGCGGGCTCGTTTGACCGGGGAGCTGTTTTTT.